This T cell receptor (beta chain) stems from a study of blood T cell repertoires in COVID-19. The wider study: PBMCs, B-cell-depleted T cells, or T cells were the source of the cDNA or gDNA that made up the material.

In the original processing: Reference gene primer amplification in the assay estimated nucleated cell counts. Assay: immunoSEQ multiplex PCR; the TCRdb copy retains only in-frame clones and omits some. Clonal size and the V and J genes are those of that table, whereas D and trimming came from the DNA. Of under 40,000 clones in the sample, around 85% were seen once. V gave up 3 bases and J gave up 7 bases, with 22 bases separating them. CDR1 is LNHDA, CDR2 SQIVND, per germline (reference sequence). CDR3 length: 17 residues. The sequencing sample was made of peripheral blood. This sequence was found in a human donor with acute or convalescent COVID-19. The donor label of this sample is uncertain. This chain uses TRBV19 with TRBJ1-5, with D tentatively TRBD1 (6 bases). CDR3 protein: CASSIQGMGLVMQPQHF. The CDR3, as DNA: TGTGCCAGTAGTATCCAGGGGATGGGATTGGTGATGCAGCCCCAGCATTTT.